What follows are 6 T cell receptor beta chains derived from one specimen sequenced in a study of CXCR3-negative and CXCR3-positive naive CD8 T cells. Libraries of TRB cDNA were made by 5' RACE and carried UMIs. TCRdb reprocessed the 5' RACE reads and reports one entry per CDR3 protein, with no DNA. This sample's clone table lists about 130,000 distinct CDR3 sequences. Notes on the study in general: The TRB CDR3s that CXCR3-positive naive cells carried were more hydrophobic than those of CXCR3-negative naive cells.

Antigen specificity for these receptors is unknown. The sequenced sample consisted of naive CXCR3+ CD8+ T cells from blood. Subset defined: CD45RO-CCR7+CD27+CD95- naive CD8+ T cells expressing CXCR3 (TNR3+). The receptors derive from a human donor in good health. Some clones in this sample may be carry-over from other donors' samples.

CDR3 residues: CASSFRQFYEQYF. This chain links TRBV27 with TRBJ2-7; the D call of TRBD1 rests on TCRdb alone, since no DNA is present to check it. Germline CDR1 reads MNHEY; CDR2 reads SMNVEV (reference sequence). CDR3 length: 13 residues.

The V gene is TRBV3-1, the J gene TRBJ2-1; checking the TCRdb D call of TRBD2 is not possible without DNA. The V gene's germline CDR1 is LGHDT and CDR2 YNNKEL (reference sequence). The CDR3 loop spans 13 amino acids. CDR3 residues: CASSQAPQDEQFF.

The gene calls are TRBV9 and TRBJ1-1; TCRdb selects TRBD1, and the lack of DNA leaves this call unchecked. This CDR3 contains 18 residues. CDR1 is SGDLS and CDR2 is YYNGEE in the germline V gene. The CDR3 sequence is CASSARVRDILGNTEAFF.

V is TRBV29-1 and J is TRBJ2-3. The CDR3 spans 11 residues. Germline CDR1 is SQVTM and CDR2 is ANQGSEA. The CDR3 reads CSVYVSDMQYF.

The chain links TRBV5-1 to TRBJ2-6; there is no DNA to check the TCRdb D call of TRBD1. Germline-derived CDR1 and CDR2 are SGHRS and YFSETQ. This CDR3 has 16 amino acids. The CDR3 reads CASSIQGGSGANVLTF. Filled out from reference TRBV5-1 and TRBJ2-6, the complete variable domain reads KAGVTQTPRYLIKTRGQQVTLSCSPISGHRSVSWYQQTPGQGLQFLFEYFSETQRNKGNFPGRFSGRQFSNSRSEMNVSTLELGDSALYLCASSIQGGSGANVLTFGAGSRLTVL.

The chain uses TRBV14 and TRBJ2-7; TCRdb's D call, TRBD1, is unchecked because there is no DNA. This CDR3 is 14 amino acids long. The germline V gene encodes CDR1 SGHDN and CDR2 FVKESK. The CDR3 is CASSLQGASYEQYF.